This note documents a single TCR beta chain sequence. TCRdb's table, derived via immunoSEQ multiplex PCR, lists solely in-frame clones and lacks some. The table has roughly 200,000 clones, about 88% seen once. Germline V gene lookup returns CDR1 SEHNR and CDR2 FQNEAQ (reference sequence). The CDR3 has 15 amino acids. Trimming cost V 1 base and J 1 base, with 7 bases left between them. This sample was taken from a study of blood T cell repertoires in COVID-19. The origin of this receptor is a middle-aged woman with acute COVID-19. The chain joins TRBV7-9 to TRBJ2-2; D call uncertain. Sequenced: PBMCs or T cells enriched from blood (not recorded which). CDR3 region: CASSLVGGNTGELFF. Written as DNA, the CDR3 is TGTGCCAGCAGCTTAGTTGGCGGGAACACCGGGGAGCTGTTTTTT.